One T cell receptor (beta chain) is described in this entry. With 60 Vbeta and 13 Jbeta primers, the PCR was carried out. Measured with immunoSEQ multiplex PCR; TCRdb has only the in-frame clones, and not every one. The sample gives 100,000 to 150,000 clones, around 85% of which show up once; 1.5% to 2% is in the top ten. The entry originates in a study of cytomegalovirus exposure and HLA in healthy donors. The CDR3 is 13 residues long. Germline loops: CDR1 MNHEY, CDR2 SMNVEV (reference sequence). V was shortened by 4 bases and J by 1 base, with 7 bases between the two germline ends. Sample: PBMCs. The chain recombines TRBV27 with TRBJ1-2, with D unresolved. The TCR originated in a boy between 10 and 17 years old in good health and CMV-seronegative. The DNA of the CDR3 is TGTGCCAGCAGTTATGGAGTTAACTATGGCTACACCTTC. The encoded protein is CASSYGVNYGYTF.